The entry below describes one T cell receptor (beta chain). This same CDR3 is encoded by further DNA sequences in the sample. Germline CDR1 and CDR2: SGDLS and YYNGEE. The ends were cut back, 3 bases at V and 1 base at J, with 8 bases in the middle. CDR3 length: 14 amino acids. This entry belongs to a study of technical replicates of blood from several donors. Libraries were prepared by immunoSEQ multiplex PCR; TCRdb keeps only in-frame clonotypes and omits some of them. The table lists 65,000 to 80,000 clones, 85% to 95% of them singletons, with roughly 0.36% in the top ten. This receptor was identified in a human donor in good health. This chain joins TRBV9 and TRBJ2-1, with D perhaps matching TRBD2 (6 bases). The source material was T cells isolated from PBMCs. The chain's CDR3 is CASSGGGSYNEQFF. CDR3 coding DNA: TGTGCCAGCAGCGGTGGAGGGTCCTACAATGAGCAGTTCTTC.